This T cell receptor beta chain was captured in a study of cytomegalovirus exposure and HLA in healthy donors. From germline, CDR1 is SGHRS and CDR2 YFSETQ. V gave up 0 bases and J gave up 0 bases, with 11 bases separating them. The CDR3 covers 16 residues. The study ran its PCR with 60 Vbeta and 13 Jbeta primers. Per the study methods: In a later analysis, of around 80 million unique beta chains, 9 million to 11 million appeared in at least two donors. Method: immunoSEQ multiplex PCR; TCRdb's copy keeps in-frame clones and lacks some. V and J calls and clone size come straight from that table; D and trimming were deduced from the DNA. The data contain 120,000 or so clones, around three quarters of them seen just once; the ten biggest clones take up roughly 5%.

The sample comprised PBMCs. This receptor was taken from a middle-aged man in good health and CMV-seropositive. This chain uses TRBV5-1 with TRBJ2-3; maybe TRBD2 (5 bases). The CDR3 here is CASSLVLRASTDTQYF. In nucleotides, the CDR3 is TGCGCCAGCAGCTTGGTCTTGCGGGCGAGCACAGATACGCAGTATTTT.